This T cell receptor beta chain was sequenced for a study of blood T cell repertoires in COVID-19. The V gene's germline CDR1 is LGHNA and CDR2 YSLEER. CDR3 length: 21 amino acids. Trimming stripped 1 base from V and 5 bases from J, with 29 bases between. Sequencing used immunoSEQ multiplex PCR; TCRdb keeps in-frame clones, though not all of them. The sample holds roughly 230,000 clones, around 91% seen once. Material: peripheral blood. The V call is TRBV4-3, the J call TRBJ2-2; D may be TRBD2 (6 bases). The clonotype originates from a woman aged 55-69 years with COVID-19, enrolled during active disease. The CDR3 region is CASSQVWQGGRQSLNTGELFF. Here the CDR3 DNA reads TGCGCCAGCAGCCAAGTTTGGCAGGGAGGTAGGCAGAGCCTAAATACCGGGGAGCTGTTTTTT.